This TCR beta chain originates from a study of CD8+ T cells in alopecia areata. At the level of the study: It was oral tofacitinib, at 5 to 10 mg twice daily, that treated patients received.

RNA was extracted and reverse transcribed into cDNA as the sequencing template. TCRdb's table, derived via immunoSEQ multiplex PCR, lists solely in-frame clones and lacks some. The table lists roughly 100,000 clones, roughly 46% of them singletons. Specified treatment: oral pan-JAK inhibitor, 5-10 mg twice daily. Germline V lookup: CDR1 MGHRA, CDR2 YSYEKL. The CDR3 has 13 residues. The V and J ends lost 1 base and 7 bases respectively, with 8 bases between them. This clone was seen more than once but under ten times. Other DNA sequences in this specimen translate into the identical CDR3. The input for sequencing was CD8+ T cells sorted from blood, taken at week 24, from a patient treated with tofacitinib. This TCR was sampled from a human donor with alopecia areata. V is TRBV4-1 and J is TRBJ2-1; D is ambiguous. CDR3 bases: TGCGCCAGCAGCCAAGTCCCTACAAATGAGCAGTTCTTC. The encoded protein is CASSQVPTNEQFF.